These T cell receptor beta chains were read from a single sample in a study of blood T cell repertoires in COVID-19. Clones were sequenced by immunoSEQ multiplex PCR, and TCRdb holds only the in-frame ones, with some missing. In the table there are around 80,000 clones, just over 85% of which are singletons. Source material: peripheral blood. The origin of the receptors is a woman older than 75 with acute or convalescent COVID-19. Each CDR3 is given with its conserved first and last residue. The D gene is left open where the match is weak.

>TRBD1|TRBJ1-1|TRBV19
CASSMKQGRNTEAFF
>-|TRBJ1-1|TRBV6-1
CASSDAMDTEAFF
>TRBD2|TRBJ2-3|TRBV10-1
CASSEIAGTDTQYF
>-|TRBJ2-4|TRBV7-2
CASSLAREDIQYF
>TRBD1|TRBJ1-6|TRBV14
CASSRPGQYNSPLHF
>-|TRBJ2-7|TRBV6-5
CASSITSTYEQYF
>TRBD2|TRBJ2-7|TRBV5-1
CASSGAGGPYEQYF
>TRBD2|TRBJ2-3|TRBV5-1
CASTQLGTSGGHSTDTQYF
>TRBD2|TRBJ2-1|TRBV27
CASSLTPTSVSSYNEQFF
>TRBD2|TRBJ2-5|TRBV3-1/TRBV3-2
CASSQPSGGEETQYF
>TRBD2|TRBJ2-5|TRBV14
CASSQDSSSGRETQYF
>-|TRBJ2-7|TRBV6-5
CASSPTPYYEQYF
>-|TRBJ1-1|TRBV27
CASGFFRGGGNTEAFF
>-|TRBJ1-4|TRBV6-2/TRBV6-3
CASSYPGQGIEKLFF
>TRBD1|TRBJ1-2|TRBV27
CASSHGDRAIGYTF
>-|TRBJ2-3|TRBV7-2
CASSLQGSDTQYF
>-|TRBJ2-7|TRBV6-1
CASSESTGALGEQYF
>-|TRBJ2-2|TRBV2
CASSVGSLVGAGELFF
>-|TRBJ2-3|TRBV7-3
CASSLTSRGSDTQYF
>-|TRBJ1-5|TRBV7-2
CASSPEAGTQPQHF
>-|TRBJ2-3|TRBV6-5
CASSFSSSTDTQYF
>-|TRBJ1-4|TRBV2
CASRRRTARNEKLFF
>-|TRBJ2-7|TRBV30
CAWSLNYEQYF
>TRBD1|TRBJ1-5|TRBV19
CASSIPGTGHQPQHF
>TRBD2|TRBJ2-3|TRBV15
CATSRVVSGGSDTQYF
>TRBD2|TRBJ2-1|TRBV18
CASRGRVNEQFF
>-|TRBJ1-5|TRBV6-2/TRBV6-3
CASSDRSLINQPQHF
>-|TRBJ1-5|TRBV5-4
CASSSSYSNQPQHF
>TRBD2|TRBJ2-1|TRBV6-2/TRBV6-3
CASSFTGGLGNEQFF
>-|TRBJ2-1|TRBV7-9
CASTEDTDNEQFF
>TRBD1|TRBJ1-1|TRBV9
CASSVAGGSEAFF